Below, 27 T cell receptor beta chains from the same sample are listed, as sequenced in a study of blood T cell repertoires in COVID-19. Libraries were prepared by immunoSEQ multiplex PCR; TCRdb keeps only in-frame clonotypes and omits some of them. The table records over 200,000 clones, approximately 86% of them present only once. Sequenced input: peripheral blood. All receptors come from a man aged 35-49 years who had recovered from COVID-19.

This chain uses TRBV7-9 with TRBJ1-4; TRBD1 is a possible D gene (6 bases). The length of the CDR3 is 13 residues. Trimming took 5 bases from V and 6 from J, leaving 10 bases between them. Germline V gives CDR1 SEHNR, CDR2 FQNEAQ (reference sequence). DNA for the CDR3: TGTGCCAGCAGCGTACAGGGTTATGAAAAACTGTTTTTT. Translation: CASSVQGYEKLFF.

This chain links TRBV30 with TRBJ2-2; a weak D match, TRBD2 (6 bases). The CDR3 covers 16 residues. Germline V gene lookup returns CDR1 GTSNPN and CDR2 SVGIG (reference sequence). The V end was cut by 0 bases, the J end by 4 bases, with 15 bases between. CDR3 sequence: CAWSVRGGIGTGELFF. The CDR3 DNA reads TGTGCCTGGAGTGTACGTGGAGGGATCGGCACCGGGGAGCTGTTTTTT.

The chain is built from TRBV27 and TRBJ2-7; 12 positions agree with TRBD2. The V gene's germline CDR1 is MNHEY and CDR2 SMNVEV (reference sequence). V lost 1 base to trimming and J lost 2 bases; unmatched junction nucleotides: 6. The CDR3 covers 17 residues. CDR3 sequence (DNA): TGTGCCAGCAGTTTATATCCGGCTAGCGGGGGGGCCTACGAGCAGTACTTC. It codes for CASSLYPASGGAYEQYF.

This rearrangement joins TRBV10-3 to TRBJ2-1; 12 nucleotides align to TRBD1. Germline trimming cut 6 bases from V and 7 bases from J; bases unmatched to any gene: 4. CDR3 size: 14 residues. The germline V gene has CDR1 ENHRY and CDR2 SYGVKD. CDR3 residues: CAISRDRGLNEQFF. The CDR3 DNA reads TGTGCCATCAGCCGGGACAGGGGGCTGAATGAGCAGTTCTTC.

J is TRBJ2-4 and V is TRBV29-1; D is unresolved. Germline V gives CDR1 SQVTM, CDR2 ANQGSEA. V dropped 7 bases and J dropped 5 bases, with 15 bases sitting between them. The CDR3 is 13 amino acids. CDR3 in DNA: TGCAGCGCCGCCCCGACTCAAGAAAACATTCAGTACTTC. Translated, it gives CSAAPTQENIQYF.

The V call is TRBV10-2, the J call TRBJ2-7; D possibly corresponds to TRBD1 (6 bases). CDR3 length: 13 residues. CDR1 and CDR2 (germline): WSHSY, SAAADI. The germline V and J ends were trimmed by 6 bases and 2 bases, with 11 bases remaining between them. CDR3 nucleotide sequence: TGCGCCAGCAGGAACAGGGTTACCTACGAGCAGTACTTC. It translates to CASRNRVTYEQYF.

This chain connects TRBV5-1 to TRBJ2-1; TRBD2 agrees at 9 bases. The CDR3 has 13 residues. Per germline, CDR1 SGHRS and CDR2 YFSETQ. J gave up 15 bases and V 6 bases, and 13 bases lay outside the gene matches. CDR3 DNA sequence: TGCGCCAGCACTTTAGCGGGAGCGCCCCCTGCGTTCTTC. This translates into CASTLAGAPPAFF.

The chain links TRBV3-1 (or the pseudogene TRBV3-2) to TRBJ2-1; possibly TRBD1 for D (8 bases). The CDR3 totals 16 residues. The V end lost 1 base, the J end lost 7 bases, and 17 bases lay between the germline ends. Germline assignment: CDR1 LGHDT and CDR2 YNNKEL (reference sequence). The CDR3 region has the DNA TGTGCCAGCAGCCAAGCCTTTGCACAGGGGGGGAATGAGCAGTTCTTC. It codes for CASSQAFAQGGNEQFF.

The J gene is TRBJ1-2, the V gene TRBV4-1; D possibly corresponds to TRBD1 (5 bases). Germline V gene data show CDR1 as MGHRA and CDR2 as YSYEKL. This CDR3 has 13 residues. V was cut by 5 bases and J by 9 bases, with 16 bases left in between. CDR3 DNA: TGCGCCAGCAGCGGACAAACTCGGTCGCGCTACACCTTC. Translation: CASSGQTRSRYTF.

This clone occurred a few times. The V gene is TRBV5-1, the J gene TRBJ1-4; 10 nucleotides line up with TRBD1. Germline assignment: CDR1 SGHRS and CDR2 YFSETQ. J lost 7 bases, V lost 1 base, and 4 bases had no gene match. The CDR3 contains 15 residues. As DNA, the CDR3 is TGCGCCAGCAGCTTGTCCGGGACAGGGGTTGAAAAACTGTTTTTT. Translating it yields CASSLSGTGVEKLFF. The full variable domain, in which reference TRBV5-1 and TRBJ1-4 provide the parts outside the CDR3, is KAGVTQTPRYLIKTRGQQVTLSCSPISGHRSVSWYQQTPGQGLQFLFEYFSETQRNKGNFPGRFSGRQFSNSRSEMNVSTLELGDSALYLCASSLSGTGVEKLFFGSGTQLSVL.

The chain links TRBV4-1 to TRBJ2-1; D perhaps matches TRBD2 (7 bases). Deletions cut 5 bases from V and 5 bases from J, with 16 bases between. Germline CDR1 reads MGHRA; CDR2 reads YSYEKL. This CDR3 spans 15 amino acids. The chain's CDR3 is CASSDKGEGHNEQFF. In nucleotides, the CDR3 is TGCGCCAGCAGCGACAAGGGGGAGGGGCACAATGAGCAGTTCTTC.

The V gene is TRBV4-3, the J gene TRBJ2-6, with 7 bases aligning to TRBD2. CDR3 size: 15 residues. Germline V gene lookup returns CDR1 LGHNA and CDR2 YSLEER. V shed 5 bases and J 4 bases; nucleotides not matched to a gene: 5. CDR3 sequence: CASSKQAGGANVLTF. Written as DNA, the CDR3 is TGCGCCAGCAGCAAACAAGCGGGGGGGGCCAACGTCCTGACTTTC.

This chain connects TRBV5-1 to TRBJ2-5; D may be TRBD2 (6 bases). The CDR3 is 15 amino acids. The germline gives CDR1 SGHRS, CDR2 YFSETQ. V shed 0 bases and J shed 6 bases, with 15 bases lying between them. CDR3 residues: CASSLEVGGLQTQYF. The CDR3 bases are TGCGCCAGCAGCTTGGAAGTTGGAGGGTTGCAGACCCAGTACTTC.

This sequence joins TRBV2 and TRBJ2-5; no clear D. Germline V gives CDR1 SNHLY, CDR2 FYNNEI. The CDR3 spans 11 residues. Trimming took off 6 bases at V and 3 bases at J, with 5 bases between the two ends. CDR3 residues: CASRYKETQYF. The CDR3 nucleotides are TGTGCCAGCAGGTACAAAGAGACCCAGTACTTC. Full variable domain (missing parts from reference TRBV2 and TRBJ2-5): EPEVTQTPSHQVTQMGQEVILRCVPISNHLYFYWYRQILGQKVEFLVSFYNNEISEKSEIFDDQFSVERPDGSNFTLKIRSTKLEDSAMYFCASRYKETQYFGPGTRLLVL.

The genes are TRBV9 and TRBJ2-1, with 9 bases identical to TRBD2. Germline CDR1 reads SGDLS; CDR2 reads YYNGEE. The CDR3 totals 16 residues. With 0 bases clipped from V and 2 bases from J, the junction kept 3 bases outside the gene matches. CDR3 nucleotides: TGTGCCAGCAGCGTAGAGGCGGGAGGGACCTACAATGAGCAGTTCTTC. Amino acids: CASSVEAGGTYNEQFF.

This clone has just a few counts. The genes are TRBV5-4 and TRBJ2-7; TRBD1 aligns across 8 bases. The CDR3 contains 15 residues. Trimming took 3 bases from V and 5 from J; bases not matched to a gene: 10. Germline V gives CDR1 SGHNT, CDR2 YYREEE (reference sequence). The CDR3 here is CASSSPGGSWDEQYF. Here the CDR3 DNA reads TGTGCCAGCAGCTCCCCAGGGGGCTCCTGGGACGAGCAGTACTTC. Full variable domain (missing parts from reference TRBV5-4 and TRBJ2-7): ETGVTQSPTHLIKTRGQQVTLRCSSQSGHNTVSWYQQALGQGPQFIFQYYREEENGRGNFPPRFSGLQFPNYSSELNVNALELDDSALYLCASSSPGGSWDEQYFGPGTRLTVT.

This chain's CDR3 is CSVERTYASDTQYF. In DNA, the CDR3 is TGCAGCGTTGAGCGCACCTACGCTTCAGATACGCAGTATTTT. The chain recombines TRBV29-1 with TRBJ2-3; D is unclear. The germline gives CDR1 SQVTM, CDR2 ANQGSEA. CDR3 length: 14 amino acids. V was trimmed by 3 bases and J by 4 bases, leaving 14 bases between them.

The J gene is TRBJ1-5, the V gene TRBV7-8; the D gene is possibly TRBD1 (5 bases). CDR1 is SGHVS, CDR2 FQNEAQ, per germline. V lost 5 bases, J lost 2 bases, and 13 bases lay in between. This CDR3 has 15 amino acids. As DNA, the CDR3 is TGTGCCAGCAGCCCCGATCCGGGGGGCAATCAGCCCCAGCATTTT. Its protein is CASSPDPGGNQPQHF.

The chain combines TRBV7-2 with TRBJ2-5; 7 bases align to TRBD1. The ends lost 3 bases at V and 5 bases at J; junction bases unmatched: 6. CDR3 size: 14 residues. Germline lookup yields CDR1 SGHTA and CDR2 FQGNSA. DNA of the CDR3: TGTGCCAGCAGCTTCAGAGGGGGCAGGGAGACCCAGTACTTC. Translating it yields CASSFRGGRETQYF.

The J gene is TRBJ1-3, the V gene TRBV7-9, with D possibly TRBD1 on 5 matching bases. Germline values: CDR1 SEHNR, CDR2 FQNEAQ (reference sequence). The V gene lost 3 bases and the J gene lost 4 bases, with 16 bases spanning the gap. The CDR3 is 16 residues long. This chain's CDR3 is CASSFKASRAGNTIYF. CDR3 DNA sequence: TGTGCCAGCAGCTTCAAAGCAAGCAGGGCCGGAAACACCATATATTTT.

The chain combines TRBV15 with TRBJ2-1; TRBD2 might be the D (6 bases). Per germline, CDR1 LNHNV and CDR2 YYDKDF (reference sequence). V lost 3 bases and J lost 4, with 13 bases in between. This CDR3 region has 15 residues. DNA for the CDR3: TGTGCCACCAGCAGGAATAGCGGAGGGTACAATGAGCAGTTCTTC. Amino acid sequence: CATSRNSGGYNEQFF. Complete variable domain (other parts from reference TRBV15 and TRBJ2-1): DAMVIQNPRYQVTQFGKPVTLSCSQTLNHNVMYWYQQKSSQAPKLLFHYYDKDFNNEADTPDNFQSRRPNTSFCFLDIRSPGLGDTAMYLCATSRNSGGYNEQFFGPGTRLTVL.

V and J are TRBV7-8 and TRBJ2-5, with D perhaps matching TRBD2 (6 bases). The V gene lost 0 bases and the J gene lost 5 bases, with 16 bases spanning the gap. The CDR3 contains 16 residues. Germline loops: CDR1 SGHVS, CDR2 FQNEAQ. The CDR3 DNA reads TGTGCCAGCAGCTTAGCCACCGGAGGGCCGGGGGAGACCCAGTACTTC. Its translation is CASSLATGGPGETQYF. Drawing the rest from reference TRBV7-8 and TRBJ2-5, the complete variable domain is GAGVSQSPRYKVAKRGQDVALRCDPISGHVSLFWYQQALGQGPEFLTYFQNEAQLDKSGLPSDRFFAERPEGSVSTLKIQRTQQEDSAVYLCASSLATGGPGETQYFGPGTRLLVL.

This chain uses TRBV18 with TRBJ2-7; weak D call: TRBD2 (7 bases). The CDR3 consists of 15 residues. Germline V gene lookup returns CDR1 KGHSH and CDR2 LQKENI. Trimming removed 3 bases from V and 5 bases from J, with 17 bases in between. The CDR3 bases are TGTGCCAGCTCACCTCTGGGGGCGAGCGGGAACGAGCAGTACTTC. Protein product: CASSPLGASGNEQYF.

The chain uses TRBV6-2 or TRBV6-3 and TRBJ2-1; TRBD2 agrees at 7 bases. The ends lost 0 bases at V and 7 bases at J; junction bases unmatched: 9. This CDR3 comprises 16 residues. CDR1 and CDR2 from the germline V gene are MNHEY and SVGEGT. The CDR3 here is CASSYSVQNGGNEQFF. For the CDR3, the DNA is TGTGCCAGCAGTTACTCGGTGCAGAACGGGGGGAATGAGCAGTTCTTC.

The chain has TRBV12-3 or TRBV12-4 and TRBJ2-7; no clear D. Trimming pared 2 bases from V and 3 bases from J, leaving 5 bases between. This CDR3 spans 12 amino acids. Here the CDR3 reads CASSLKSYEQYF. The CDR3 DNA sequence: TGTGCCAGCAGTTTAAAGAGCTACGAGCAGTACTTC.

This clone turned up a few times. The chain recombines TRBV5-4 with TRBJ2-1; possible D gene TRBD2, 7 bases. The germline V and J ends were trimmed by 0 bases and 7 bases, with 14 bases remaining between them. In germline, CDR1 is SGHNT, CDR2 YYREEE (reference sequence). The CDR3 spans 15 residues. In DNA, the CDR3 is TGTGCCAGCAGCTTGGAGGGGGGGCCTTGGAATGAGCAGTTCTTC. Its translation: CASSLEGGPWNEQFF.

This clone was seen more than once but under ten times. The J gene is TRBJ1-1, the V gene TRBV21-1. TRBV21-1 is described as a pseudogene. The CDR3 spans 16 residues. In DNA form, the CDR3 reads TGTGCCAGCAGCTCTCCCACGCGGTCTCTGAACACTGAAGCTTTCTTT. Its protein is CASSSPTRSLNTEAFF.